Shown below are 30 T cell receptor beta chains from a single sample sequenced in a study of read filtering for tumor transcriptome and immune sequencing (dated by TCRdb to the early 2020s). Sequencing was carried out with an Illumina HiSeq 4000. Starting from 400 to 450 ng RNA, TCR libraries were constructed with the Immunoverse kit using molecular barcoded adaptors that cover the alpha/delta and beta/gamma chains. The raw public data were reprocessed by TCRdb itself: fastp quality trimming at Q25, MiXCR clonotype calling, in-frame beta chains only. Each record represents a unique CDR3 protein, reported with the most common genes and DNA among its rows. In this sample the table shows some 9,000 distinct CDR3 sequences, around a sixth of which occur a single time. The top ten constitute 20% to 25% of the sample. Sequences were obtained from a population of CD138-negative cells sorted from bone marrow. The cell subset or site label for this specimen denotes: bone marrow mononuclear cells depleted of CD138+ plasma/myeloma cells by negative magnetic selection. The receptors here all came from a donor at least 40 years old with multiple myeloma.

This clonotype was detected many times. The chain combines TRBV7-9 with TRBJ2-3; D ambiguous. V lost 3 bases to trimming and J lost 4 bases, with 8 bases between them. Per the germline V gene, CDR1 is SEHNR and CDR2 is FQNEAQ (reference sequence). The CDR3 sequence is 13 residues long. The CDR3: CASSFQLADTQYF. CDR3 DNA: TGTGCCAGCAGCTTCCAGCTGGCAGATACGCAGTATTTT. The full variable domain, completed using reference TRBV7-9 and TRBJ2-3, is DTGVSQNPRHKITKRGQNVTFRCDPISEHNRLYWYRQTLGQGPEFLTYFQNEAQLEKSRLLSDRFSAERPKGSFSTLEIQRTEQGDSAMYLCASSFQLADTQYFGPGTRLTVL.

Worth noting for this clonotype: A much more abundant neighbour one base away suggests this may be a read error. The chain carries TRBV28 and TRBJ1-1, with D hard to call. Germline assignment: CDR1 MDHEN and CDR2 SYDVKM. CDR3 length: 12 residues. CDR3 in DNA: TGTGCCAGCAGTTTAAGTGGCACTGAAGCTTCCTTT. Translation gives CASSLSGTEASF.

This clonotype was picked up many times. It may be a read error: a sequence one base away is much more abundant. The rearrangement joins TRBV7-9 to TRBJ1-4, with D possibly being TRBD1 (6 bases). The V gene's germline CDR1 is SEHNR and CDR2 FQNEAQ (reference sequence). CDR3 length: 17 residues. The CDR3 DNA sequence: TGTGCCAGCAGCTTAGCTCCCGGGACACAGTCGGAGGAAAAACTGCTTTTT. Its translation: CASSLAPGTQSEEKLLF.

This clonotype has ten or more counts. The gene calls are TRBV15 and TRBJ2-3, with 14 positions matching TRBD2. CDR1 LNHNV and CDR2 YYDKDF come from the germline V gene (reference sequence). The CDR3 extends over 18 amino acids. The ends lost 3 bases at V and 4 bases at J; junction bases unmatched: 9. The CDR3 loop reads CATSRASGTSGGADTQYF. The CDR3 bases are TGTGCCACCAGCAGGGCCTCCGGGACTAGCGGGGGCGCAGATACGCAGTATTTT.

About this clonotype itself: This sequence is one base from a far larger clone and is likely a read error. The rearrangement links TRBV6-6 to TRBJ2-5; 7 positions match TRBD2. The CDR3 has 15 residues. Germline CDR1 MNHNY, CDR2 SVGAGI (reference sequence). Losses at the gene ends were 0 bases for V and 5 bases for J; bases not matched to a gene: 6. CDR3 DNA sequence: TGTGCCAGCAGTTACTCGATCGGGAGGCGGGAGACCCAGTACTTC. Translation: CASSYSIGRRETQYF.

The sample holds many counts of this clonotype. V and J are TRBV7-2 and TRBJ2-4, with no clear D. The V and J ends lost 8 bases and 0 bases respectively, with 8 bases between them. This CDR3 region has 13 residues. Per germline, CDR1 SGHTA and CDR2 FQGNSA. CDR3 amino acids: CASLELAKNIQYF. The DNA of the CDR3 is TGTGCCAGCTTGGAACTAGCCAAAAACATTCAGTACTTC.

A note on this clonotype: A far larger clone is a single base away, which makes a read error likely. J is TRBJ1-4 and V is TRBV9; 7 nucleotides line up with TRBD1. The end of the DNA is better explained by TRBJ2-3, so the J call may be wrong. Looked up from germline, CDR1 is SGDLS and CDR2 is YYNGEE. The CDR3 has 16 amino acids. CDR3 sequence: CASSPRQGGPTDSQYF. The DNA for the CDR3 is TGTGCCAGCAGCCCGCGACAGGGCGGGCCTACAGATTCGCAGTATTTT.

In this sample, this clonotype turned up many times. V gene TRBV20-1 combines with J gene TRBJ2-5; tentatively, D is TRBD1 (6 bases). The germline V and J ends were trimmed by 2 bases and 0 bases, with 25 bases remaining between them. Germline V gene lookup returns CDR1 DFQATT and CDR2 SNEGSKA (reference sequence). This CDR3 is 19 amino acids long. The CDR3 is CSARKRGYQDSPYQETQYF. As DNA, the CDR3 is TGCAGTGCTAGAAAGAGGGGGTACCAGGATTCGCCATACCAAGAGACCCAGTACTTC.

This clonotype occurred many times. The V and J genes are TRBV6-6 and TRBJ2-3; possibly TRBD1 or TRBD2 for D (5 bases each). V gave up 5 bases and J gave up 4 bases, with 16 bases separating them. Germline loops: CDR1 MNHNY, CDR2 SVGAGI (reference sequence). The CDR3 covers 15 residues. The CDR3 region is CASSSRDGQADTQYF. The CDR3 DNA is TGTGCCAGCAGTAGCCGGGACGGGCAGGCAGATACGCAGTATTTT.

The sample holds one count of this clonotype. Given the absence of the conserved phenylalanine or tryptophan at the CDR3 end, a read error is likely. The chain joins TRBV3-1 to TRBJ1-1, with D perhaps matching TRBD1 (5 bases). The CDR3 covers 12 residues. Germline V lookup: CDR1 LGHDT, CDR2 YNNKEL (reference sequence). Trimming left V 3 bases short and J 8 bases short, with 10 bases between. The CDR3: CASSHVRTEAFC. The DNA of the CDR3 is TGTGCCAGCAGCCACGTGCGGACAGAAGCTTTCTGT.

This clonotype was seen many times. The genes are TRBV5-6 and TRBJ1-5; D uncertain. V dropped 1 base and J dropped 3 bases, with 8 bases sitting between them. The V gene's germline CDR1 is SGHDT and CDR2 YYEEEE. This CDR3 region has 14 residues. CDR3 nucleotides: TGTGCCAGCAGCTTGTGGCGACACAATCAGCCCCAGCATTTT. Its protein product is CASSLWRHNQPQHF.

This clonotype was counted many times. This chain links TRBV20-1 with TRBJ2-5, with 7 bases fitting TRBD1. This CDR3 region has 16 residues. The ends lost 5 bases at V and 4 bases at J; junction bases unmatched: 16. The germline CDR1 and CDR2 sequences are DFQATT and SNEGSKA (reference sequence). CDR3 residues: CSAPNTRQGRSETQYF. The CDR3 DNA reads as TGCAGTGCTCCCAATACACGACAGGGACGGTCAGAGACCCAGTACTTC.

This clonotype rates as medium-sized. This chain uses TRBV7-2 with TRBJ1-1, with D uncertain. CDR1 SGHTA and CDR2 FQGNSA come from the germline V gene. V lost 1 base and J lost 6, with 12 bases in between. The CDR3 consists of 14 residues. This CDR3 is CASSLDGFWPEAFF. The CDR3 coding sequence is TGTGCCAGCAGCTTAGACGGGTTCTGGCCTGAAGCTTTCTTT. The full variable domain, with the rest looked up from reference TRBV7-2 and TRBJ1-1, is GAGVSQSPSNKVTEKGKDVELRCDPISGHTALYWYRQSLGQGLEFLIYFQGNSAPDKSGLPSDRFSAERTGGSVSTLTIQRTQQEDSAVYLCASSLDGFWPEAFFGQGTRLTVV.

The gene calls are TRBV7-9 and TRBJ1-3, with D tentatively TRBD1 (6 bases). Germline V gives CDR1 SEHNR, CDR2 FQNEAQ (reference sequence). V lost 4 bases to trimming and J lost 0 bases, with 10 bases between them. This CDR3 region has 15 residues. CDR3 sequence reads: CASSSDRNSGNTIYF. CDR3 sequence (DNA): TGTGCCAGCAGCTCAGACAGGAACTCTGGAAACACCATATATTTT.

This clonotype was seen many times. This sequence joins TRBV4-2 and TRBJ2-2; no clear D gene. V dropped 1 base and J dropped 6 bases, with 6 bases sitting between them. The CDR3 runs 13 residues. Germline CDR1 is LGHNA and CDR2 is YNFKEQ. This chain's CDR3 is CASSQVGSGELFF. In DNA form, the CDR3 reads TGTGCCAGCAGCCAAGTGGGGTCCGGGGAGCTGTTTTTT.

This clonotype was counted at least ten times. The CDR3 protein is CASSQAGQGDQPQHF. Here the CDR3 DNA reads TGCGCCAGCAGCCAAGCGGGACAGGGCGATCAGCCCCAGCATTTT. The V and J genes are TRBV4-1 and TRBJ1-5, with 9 bases fitting TRBD1. Germline V gene data show CDR1 as MGHRA and CDR2 as YSYEKL. The CDR3 spans 15 residues. J lost 5 bases, V lost 1 base, and 3 bases had no gene match.

Points on this clonotype: A far larger clone is one base from this, pointing to a likely read error. The J gene is TRBJ1-6, the V gene TRBV3-1, with D uncertain. The germline V gene has CDR1 LGHDT and CDR2 YNNKEL (reference sequence). This CDR3 spans 14 amino acids. The CDR3 bases are TGTGCCAGCAGCCAAGAAGGCGGCCGCCGGGGAGCTTCCTTT. It translates to CASSQEGGRRGASF. Supplemented by reference TRBV3-1 and TRBJ1-6, the full variable domain reads DTAVSQTPKYLVTQMGNDKSIKCEQNLGHDTMYWYKQDSKKFLKIMFSYNNKELIINETVPNRFSPKSPDKAHLNLHINSLELGDSAVYFCASSQEGGRRGASFGNGTRLTVT.

This clonotype was seen many times. Here the CDR3 DNA reads TGTGCCAGCAGCTTACTACAGGGCGGAACTGAAGCTTTCTTT. Residues: CASSLLQGGTEAFF. The rearrangement joins TRBV7-2 to TRBJ1-1; tentative D call: TRBD1 (6 bases). Trimming cost V 2 bases and J 5 bases, with 12 bases left between them. From germline, CDR1 is SGHTA and CDR2 FQGNSA. This CDR3 is built from 14 residues.

This clonotype was observed at least ten times. The rearrangement uses TRBV12-3 or TRBV12-4 and TRBJ1-1, with D unresolved. The CDR3 has 14 residues. Trimming left V 1 base short and J 4 bases short, with 10 bases between. CDR3 amino acids: CASSLGLSGTEAFF. The DNA of the CDR3 is TGTGCCAGCAGTTTAGGCCTATCGGGCACTGAAGCTTTCTTT.

Remarks on this clonotype: In this CDR3 the conserved last residue, phenylalanine or tryptophan, is missing, so a read error is likely. This chain uses TRBV6-5 with TRBJ2-1; D may be TRBD1 (5 bases). Germline lookup yields CDR1 MNHEY and CDR2 SVGAGI. Deletions cut 7 bases from V and 10 bases from J, with 17 bases between. This CDR3 has 13 residues. The CDR3 spells CASTYSGAEEQFS. The DNA of the CDR3 is TGTGCCAGCACTTATAGTGGGGCCGAAGAGCAGTTCTCC.

This clonotype was picked up many times. The rearrangement uses TRBV28 and TRBJ2-4, with D maybe TRBD2 (6 bases). This CDR3 region has 15 residues. V shed 2 bases and J shed 2 bases, with 10 bases lying between them. Germline lookup yields CDR1 MDHEN and CDR2 SYDVKM. DNA for the CDR3: TGTGCCAGCAGTTTAGGAGGAGGGTCCAAAAACATTCAGTACTTC. Protein: CASSLGGGSKNIQYF. The whole variable domain, remainder taken from reference TRBV28 and TRBJ2-4, is DVKVTQSSRYLVKRTGEKVFLECVQDMDHENMFWYRQDPGLGLRLIYFSYDVKMKEKGDIPEGYSVSREKKERFSLILESASTNQTSMYLCASSLGGGSKNIQYFGAGTRLSVL.

Regarding this clonotype: It differs at one base from a far larger clone, so likely a read error. V is TRBV11-3 and J is TRBJ2-1; possible D gene TRBD1, 5 bases. The CDR3 has 15 residues. Trimming took off 4 bases at V and 4 bases at J, with 14 bases between the two ends. Germline V lookup: CDR1 SGHNT, CDR2 YENEEA. Here the CDR3 reads CASSSGSGPYNEQFF. The CDR3 DNA reads TGTGCCAGCAGCTCCGGGTCAGGGCCTTACAATGAGCAGTTCTTC. Drawing the rest from reference TRBV11-3 and TRBJ2-1, the complete variable domain is EAGVVQSPRYKIIEKKQPVAFWCNPISGHNTLYWYLQNLGQGPELLIRYENEEAVDDSQLPKDRFSAERLKGVDSTLKIQPAELGDSAVYLCASSSGSGPYNEQFFGPGTRLTVL.

This chain connects TRBV7-2 to TRBJ2-1, with D perhaps matching TRBD1 (7 bases). CDR3 length equals 15 residues. Germline V gene lookup returns CDR1 SGHTA and CDR2 FQGNSA. Trimming stripped 2 bases from V and 7 bases from J, with 15 bases between. This CDR3 is CASSLYTGEENEQFF. The CDR3 DNA is TGTGCCAGCAGCTTATACACAGGGGAGGAAAATGAGCAGTTCTTC.

This clonotype is judged medium-sized. The J gene is TRBJ2-1, the V gene TRBV7-2; 8 bases map to TRBD2. The germline V gene encodes CDR1 SGHTA and CDR2 FQGNSA. Trimming at V came to 5 bases and at J to 0 bases, leaving 9 bases not matched to a gene. CDR3 length: 17 amino acids. CDR3 DNA: TGTGCCAGCAGCCGCTTCATAGCGGGATCCTCCTACAATGAGCAGTTCTTC. This codes for CASSRFIAGSSYNEQFF.

Note on this clonotype: A read error is likely here: a far larger clone is one base away. The CDR3 reads CASSRTVEEETQFF. The CDR3 DNA follows: TGTGCCAGCAGTCGCACGGTGGAGGAGGAGACCCAGTTCTTC. This chain joins TRBV6-5 and TRBJ2-1; tentatively, D is TRBD2 (5 bases). Trimming shortened V by 5 bases and J by 13 bases, and 21 bases separated the two germline ends. Germline CDR1 is MNHEY and CDR2 is SVGAGI. This CDR3 has 14 amino acids.

In its sample, this clonotype is medium-sized. This chain uses TRBV27 with TRBJ2-2, with TRBD2 matching over 10 bases. Germline lookup yields CDR1 MNHEY and CDR2 SMNVEV (reference sequence). The V segment lost 6 bases and the J segment 4 bases; nucleotides outside the gene matches: 5. CDR3 length: 15 residues. CDR3 protein: CASRGAGGLTGELFF. The CDR3, as DNA: TGTGCCAGCAGGGGAGCGGGAGGGCTCACCGGGGAGCTGTTTTTT.

This clonotype appeared a few times. The V call is TRBV28, the J call TRBJ2-5; 11 bases align to TRBD2. Unmatched junction bases numbered 5, after V lost 3 bases and J lost 5 bases. This CDR3 contains 15 residues. In germline, CDR1 is MDHEN, CDR2 SYDVKM. The CDR3 loop reads CASSFLAGGRETQYF. CDR3 DNA: TGTGCCAGCAGTTTTCTAGCGGGGGGCCGGGAGACCCAGTACTTC.

The sample holds many counts of this clonotype. Being one base from a much bigger clone, this may be a read error. CDR3 in amino acids: CASSQGLAGAPNYNGQFF. The CDR3 coding sequence is TGTGCCAGCAGCCAAGGACTAGCGGGGGCACCTAACTACAATGGGCAGTTCTTC. The chain couples TRBV14 to TRBJ2-1, with 12 bases identical to TRBD2. CDR1 and CDR2 from the germline V gene are SGHDN and FVKESK. The CDR3 runs to 18 residues.

This clonotype came up many times. This chain joins TRBV7-9 and TRBJ2-1; perhaps TRBD1 as D (5 bases). V lost 5 bases to trimming and J lost 6 bases, with 8 bases between them. Germline CDR1 reads SEHNR; CDR2 reads FQNEAQ (reference sequence). The CDR3 length is 12 residues. The CDR3 sequence is CASSQGVNEQFF. CDR3 in DNA: TGTGCCAGCAGCCAAGGGGTCAATGAGCAGTTCTTC. Full variable domain (remainder filled in from reference TRBV7-9 and TRBJ2-1): DTGVSQNPRHKITKRGQNVTFRCDPISEHNRLYWYRQTLGQGPEFLTYFQNEAQLEKSRLLSDRFSAERPKGSFSTLEIQRTEQGDSAMYLCASSQGVNEQFFGPGTRLTVL.

By proportion, this clonotype is medium-sized. The chain carries TRBV29-1 and TRBJ2-1; D uncertain. This CDR3 comprises 15 residues. Germline V gene lookup returns CDR1 SQVTM and CDR2 ANQGSEA. V was clipped by 1 base and J by 1 base, with 11 bases between them. The CDR3 here is CSVEGLQVSYNEQFF. The CDR3 DNA reads as TGCAGCGTTGAAGGGCTCCAGGTTTCCTACAATGAGCAGTTCTTC.